This T cell receptor (beta chain) came from a study of blood T cell repertoires in COVID-19. Overall study: Samples of COVID-19 (acute and convalescent) were obtained from the United States, Italy and Spain.

The authors' processing: Reference gene primer amplification gave estimated nucleated cell counts. TCRdb keeps only in-frame clones here, not all; method: immunoSEQ multiplex PCR. V and J calls plus clone size are reproduced from that table; the DNA served to infer D and trimming. The data hold approximately 58,000 clones, with approximately 75% observed a single time. Seattle's enrolled individuals joined amid active infection and were then monitored longitudinally. The source is a man aged 55 to 70 with COVID-19, enrolled during active disease. The sample consisted of peripheral blood.

CDR3 coding DNA: TGTGCCAGTAGTACCCTGCGAGCGGGGGTTTACAATGAGCAGTTCTTC. This codes for CASSTLRAGVYNEQFF. The chain joins TRBV19 to TRBJ2-1; TRBD2 matches 8 bases. Trimming at V came to 4 bases and at J to 4 bases, leaving 9 bases not matched to a gene. The CDR3 contains 16 residues. Germline values: CDR1 LNHDA, CDR2 SQIVND (reference sequence).